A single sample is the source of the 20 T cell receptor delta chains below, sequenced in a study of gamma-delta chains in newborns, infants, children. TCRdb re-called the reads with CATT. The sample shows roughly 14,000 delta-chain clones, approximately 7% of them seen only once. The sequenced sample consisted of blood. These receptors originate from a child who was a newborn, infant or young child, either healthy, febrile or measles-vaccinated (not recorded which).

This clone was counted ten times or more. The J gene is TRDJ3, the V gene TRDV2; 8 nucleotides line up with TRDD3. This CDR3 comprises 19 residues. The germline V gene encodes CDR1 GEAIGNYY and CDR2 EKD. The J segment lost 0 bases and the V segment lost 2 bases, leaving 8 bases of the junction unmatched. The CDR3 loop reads CACDKVLGVSSWDTRQMFF. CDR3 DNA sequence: TGTGCCTGTGACAAAGTACTGGGGGTAAGCTCCTGGGACACCCGACAGATGTTTTTC.

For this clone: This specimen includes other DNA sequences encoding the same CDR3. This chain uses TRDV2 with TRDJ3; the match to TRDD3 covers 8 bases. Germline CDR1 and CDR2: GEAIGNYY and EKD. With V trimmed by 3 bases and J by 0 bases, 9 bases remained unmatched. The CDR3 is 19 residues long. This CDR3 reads CACDLAGGPSSWDTRQMFF. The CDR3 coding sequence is TGTGCCTGTGACTTGGCTGGGGGACCCAGCTCCTGGGACACCCGACAGATGTTTTTC.

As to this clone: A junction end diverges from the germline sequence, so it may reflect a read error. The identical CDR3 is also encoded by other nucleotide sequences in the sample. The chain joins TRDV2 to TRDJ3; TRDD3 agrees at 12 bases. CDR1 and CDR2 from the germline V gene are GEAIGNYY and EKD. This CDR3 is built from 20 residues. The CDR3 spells CACDIVLGDTSSWDTRQMFF. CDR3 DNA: TGTGCCTGTGACATAGTACTGGGGGATACTTCCTCCTGGGACACCCGCCAGATGTTTTTC.

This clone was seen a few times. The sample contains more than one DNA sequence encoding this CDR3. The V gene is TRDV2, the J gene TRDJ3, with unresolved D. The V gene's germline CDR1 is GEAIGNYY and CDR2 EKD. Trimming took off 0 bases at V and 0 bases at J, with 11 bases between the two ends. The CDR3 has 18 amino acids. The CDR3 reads CACDTGGFRSWDTRQMFF. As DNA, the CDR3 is TGTGCCTGTGACACCGGTGGATTCCGCTCCTGGGACACCCGACAGATGTTTTTC.

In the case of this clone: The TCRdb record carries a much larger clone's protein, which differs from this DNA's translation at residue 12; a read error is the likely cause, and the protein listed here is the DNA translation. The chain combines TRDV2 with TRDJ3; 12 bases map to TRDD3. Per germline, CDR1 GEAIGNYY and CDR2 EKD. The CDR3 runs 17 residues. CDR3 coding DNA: TGTGCCTGTGACATACTGGGGGATACCTGGGACGCCCGACAGATGTTTTTC. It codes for CACDILGDTWDARQMFF.

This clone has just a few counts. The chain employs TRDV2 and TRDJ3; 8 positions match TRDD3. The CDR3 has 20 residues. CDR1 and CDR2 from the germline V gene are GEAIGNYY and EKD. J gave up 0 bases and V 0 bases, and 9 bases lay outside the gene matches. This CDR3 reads CACDTAWGISSSWDTRQMFF. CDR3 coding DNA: TGTGCCTGTGACACCGCTTGGGGGATCTCCAGCTCCTGGGACACCCGACAGATGTTTTTC.

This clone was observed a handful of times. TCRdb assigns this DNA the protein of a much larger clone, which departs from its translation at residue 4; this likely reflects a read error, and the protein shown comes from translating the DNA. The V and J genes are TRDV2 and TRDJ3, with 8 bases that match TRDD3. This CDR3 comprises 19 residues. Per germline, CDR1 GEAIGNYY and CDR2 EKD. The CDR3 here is CACGTVLGGLSWDTRQMFF. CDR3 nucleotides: TGTGCCTGTGGCACCGTACTGGGGGGACTCTCCTGGGACACCCGACAGATGTTTTTC.

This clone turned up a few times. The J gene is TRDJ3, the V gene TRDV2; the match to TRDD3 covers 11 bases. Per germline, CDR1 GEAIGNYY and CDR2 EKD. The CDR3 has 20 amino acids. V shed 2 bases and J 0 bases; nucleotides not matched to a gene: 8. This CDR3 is CACDILGDKTGSWDTRQMFF. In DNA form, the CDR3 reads TGTGCCTGTGACATACTGGGGGATAAAACGGGCTCCTGGGACACCCGACAGATGTTTTTC.

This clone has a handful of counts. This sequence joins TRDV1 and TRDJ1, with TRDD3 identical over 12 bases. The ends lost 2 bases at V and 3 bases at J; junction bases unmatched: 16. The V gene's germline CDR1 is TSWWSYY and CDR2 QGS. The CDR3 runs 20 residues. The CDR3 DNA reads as TGTGCTCTTGGGGAAGAGACTTTCCTGTCTGGGGGATACGTCGCCGATAAACTCATCTTT. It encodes CALGEETFLSGGYVADKLIF.

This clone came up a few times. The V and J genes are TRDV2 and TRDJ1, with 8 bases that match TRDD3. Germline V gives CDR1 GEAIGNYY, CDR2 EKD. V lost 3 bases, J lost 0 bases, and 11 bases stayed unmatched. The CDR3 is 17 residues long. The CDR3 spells CACDPLVGGGYTDKLIF. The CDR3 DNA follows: TGTGCCTGTGACCCATTGGTTGGTGGGGGATACACCGATAAACTCATCTTT.

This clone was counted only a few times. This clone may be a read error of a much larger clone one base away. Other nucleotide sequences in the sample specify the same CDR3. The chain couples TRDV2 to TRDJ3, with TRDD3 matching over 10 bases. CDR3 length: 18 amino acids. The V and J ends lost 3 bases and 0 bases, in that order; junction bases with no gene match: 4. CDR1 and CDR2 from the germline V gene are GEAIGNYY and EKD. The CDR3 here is CACDYWGISSWDTRQMFF. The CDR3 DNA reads TGTGCCTGTGACTACTGGGGGATTAGCTCCTGGGACACCCGACAGATGTTTTTC.

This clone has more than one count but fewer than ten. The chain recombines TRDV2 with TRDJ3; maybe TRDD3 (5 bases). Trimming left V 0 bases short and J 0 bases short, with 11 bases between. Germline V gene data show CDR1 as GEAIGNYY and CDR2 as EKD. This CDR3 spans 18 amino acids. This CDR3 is CACDTAGESSWDTRQMFF. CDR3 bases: TGTGCCTGTGACACCGCCGGGGAAAGCTCCTGGGACACCCGACAGATGTTTTTC.

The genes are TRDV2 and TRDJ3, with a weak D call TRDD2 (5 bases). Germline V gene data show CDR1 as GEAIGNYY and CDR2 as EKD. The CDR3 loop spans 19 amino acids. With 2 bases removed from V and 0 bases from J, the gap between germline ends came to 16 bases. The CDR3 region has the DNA TGTGCCTGTGACAGTACTGAGGCCTTCAGCTCCTGGGACACCCGACAGATGTTTTTC. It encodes CACDSTEAFSSWDTRQMFF.

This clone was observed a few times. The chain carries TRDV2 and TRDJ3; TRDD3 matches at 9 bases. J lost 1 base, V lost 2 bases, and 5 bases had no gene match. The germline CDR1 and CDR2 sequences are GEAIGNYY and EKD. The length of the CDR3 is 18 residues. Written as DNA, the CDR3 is TGTGCCTGTGACATGATTGGGGGATATTCCTGGGACACCCGACAGATGTTTTTC. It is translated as CACDMIGGYSWDTRQMFF.

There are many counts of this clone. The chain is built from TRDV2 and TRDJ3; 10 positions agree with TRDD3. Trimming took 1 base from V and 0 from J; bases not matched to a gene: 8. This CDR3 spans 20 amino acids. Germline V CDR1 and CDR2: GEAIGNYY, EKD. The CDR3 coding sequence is TGTGCCTGTGACACGGTTACTGGGGGATCCAGCTCCTGGGACACCCGACAGATGTTTTTC. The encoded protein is CACDTVTGGSSSWDTRQMFF.

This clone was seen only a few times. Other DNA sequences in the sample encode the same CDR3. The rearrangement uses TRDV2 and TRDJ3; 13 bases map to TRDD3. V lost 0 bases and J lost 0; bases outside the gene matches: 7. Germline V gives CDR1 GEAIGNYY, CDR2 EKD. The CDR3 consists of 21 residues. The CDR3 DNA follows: TGTGCCTGTGACACCGTTACTGGGGGATACGGGAGCTCCTGGGACACCCGACAGATGTTTTTC. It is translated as CACDTVTGGYGSSWDTRQMFF.

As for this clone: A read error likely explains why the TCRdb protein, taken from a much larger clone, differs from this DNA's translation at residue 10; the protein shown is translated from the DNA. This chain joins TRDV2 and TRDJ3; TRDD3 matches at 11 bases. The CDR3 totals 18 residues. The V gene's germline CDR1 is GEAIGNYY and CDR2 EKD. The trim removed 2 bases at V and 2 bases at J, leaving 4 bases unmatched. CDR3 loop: CACDILGDNAWDTRQMFF. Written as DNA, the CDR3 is TGTGCCTGTGACATACTGGGGGATAACGCCTGGGACACCCGACAGATGTTTTTC.

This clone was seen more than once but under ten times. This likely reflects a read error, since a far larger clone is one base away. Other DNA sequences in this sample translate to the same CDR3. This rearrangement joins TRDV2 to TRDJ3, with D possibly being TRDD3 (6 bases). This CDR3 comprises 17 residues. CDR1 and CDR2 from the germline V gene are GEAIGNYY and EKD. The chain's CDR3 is CACDTVGGSWDTRQMFF. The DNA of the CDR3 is TGTGCCTGCGACACCGTGGGGGGCTCCTGGGACACCCGACAGATGTTTTTC.

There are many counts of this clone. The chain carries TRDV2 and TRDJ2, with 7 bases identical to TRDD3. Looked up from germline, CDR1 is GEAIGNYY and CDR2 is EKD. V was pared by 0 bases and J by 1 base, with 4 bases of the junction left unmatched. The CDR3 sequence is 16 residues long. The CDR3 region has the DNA TGTGCCTGTGACACCGTGGGGGAAGGTTTGACAGCACAACTCTTCTTT. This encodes CACDTVGEGLTAQLFF.

The DNA for the CDR3 is TGTGCCTGTGACCTAACAGTAGGGGTCTCCTCCTGGGACACCCGACAGATGTTTTTC. It codes for CACDLTVGVSSWDTRQMFF. V usage is TRDV2 and J usage is TRDJ3; D uncertain. The length of the CDR3 is 19 residues. CDR1 and CDR2 from the germline V gene are GEAIGNYY and EKD. Trimming took 3 bases from V and 0 from J, leaving 17 bases between them.